The rows below give T cell receptor beta chains drawn from one sample of a study of regulatory T cells in long-lasting Graves disease. One entry per CDR3 protein results from TCRdb running MiXCR on the multiplex PCR reads. The profile shows about 340,000 distinct CDR3 sequences, about 18% of them singletons. The material sequenced was peripheral blood mononuclear cells (PBMCs), taken when the disease was refractory, from a patient treated with antithyroid drugs. The receptors come from a female donor with Graves disease. CDR3s include the opening cysteine and the closing phenylalanine or tryptophan. A D gene is named only where the DNA matches it firmly. Some rows mark clone size as missing; the rest say once, few, many or name a class of expanded clone.

V	size	length	J	D	CDR3	DNA
TRBV28	many	13	TRBJ1-1	NA	CASSFVRVTEAFF	TGTGCCAGCAGTTTCGTCAGGGTCACTGAAGCTTTCTTT
TRBV29-1	NA	12	TRBJ2-2	NA	CSVVGRNGELFF	TGCAGCGTTGTAGGGAGGAACGGGGAGCTGTTTTTT
TRBV7-8	many	16	TRBJ2-4	NA	CASTTQGGIAKNIQYF	TGTGCCAGCACAACACAGGGGGGGATAGCCAAAAACATTCAGTACTTC
TRBV20-1	NA	14	TRBJ1-5	NA	CSATGTNSNQPQHF	TGCAGTGCTACCGGTACCAATAGCAATCAGCCCCAGCATTTT
TRBV3-1	few	14	TRBJ1-1	TRBD1	CASRLTGGNTEAFF	TGTGCCAGTCGACTTACAGGGGGCAACACTGAAGCTTTCTTT
TRBV5-4	NA	15	TRBJ1-5	NA	CASSHLRGASQPQHF	TGTGCCAGCAGCCACCTTCGGGGGGCGAGTCAGCCCCAGCATTTT
TRBV5-1	many	15	TRBJ2-7	NA	CASSPRPQVGHEQYF	TGCGCCAGCAGCCCTAGGCCGCAGGTGGGGCACGAGCAGTACTTC
TRBV6-1	NA	15	TRBJ2-7	NA	CASQVGRDFPYEQYF	TGTGCCAGTCAGGTCGGCAGGGACTTTCCCTACGAGCAGTACTTC
TRBV11-1	NA	17	TRBJ2-3	TRBD1	CASSLSRTGGRTDTQYF	TGTGCCAGCAGCTTATCCCGGACAGGGGGACGCACAGATACGCAGTATTTT
TRBV27	many	14	TRBJ1-1	NA	CASSFIGLNTEAFF	TGTGCCAGCAGTTTTATTGGTCTGAACACTGAAGCTTTCTTT
TRBV5-1	NA	17	TRBJ2-7	TRBD2	CASSLAWSAGVAYEQYF	TGCGCCAGCAGCCTAGCTTGGAGCGCGGGAGTTGCCTACGAGCAGTACTTC
TRBV7-2	NA	17	TRBJ2-7	NA	CASSLAVAGIPTSGQYF	TGTGCCAGCAGCTTAGCGGTGGCAGGCATCCCAACCTCCGGGCAGTACTTC
TRBV20-1	few	15	TRBJ1-2	TRBD1	CSARAREGAYYGYTF	TGCAGTGCTAGAGCCCGGGAGGGGGCCTACTATGGCTACACCTTC
TRBV20-1	few	16	TRBJ2-1	TRBD2	CSARVASGGSPNEQFF	TGCAGTGCTAGAGTGGCTAGCGGGGGCTCTCCAAATGAGCAGTTCTTC
TRBV2	many	12	TRBJ1-2	NA	CASSTPPDGYTF	TGTGCCAGCAGTACCCCGCCGGACGGCTACACCTTC
TRBV7-2	many	15	TRBJ2-2	NA	CASSHVRVYTGELFF	TGTGCCAGCAGCCACGTCAGGGTTTATACCGGGGAGCTGTTTTTT
TRBV4-1	NA	14	TRBJ2-7	NA	CASSQPGRTYEQYF	TGCGCCAGCAGCCAGCCGGGACGGACCTACGAGCAGTACTTC
TRBV6-1	many	14	TRBJ1-1	NA	CASEGLQGGTEAFF	TGTGCCAGCGAGGGGTTGCAGGGCGGCACTGAAGCTTTCTTT
TRBV6-1	few	14	TRBJ2-2	NA	CASSGSRNTGELFF	TGTGCCAGCAGTGGGTCGCGAAACACCGGGGAGCTGTTTTTT
TRBV6-1	many	17	TRBJ2-7	TRBD2	CASSEPQLAGGAYEQYF	TGTGCCAGCAGTGAGCCCCAACTAGCGGGGGGCGCCTACGAGCAGTACTTC
TRBV11-2	few	15	TRBJ2-7	TRBD1	CASSFSGGAPYEQYF	TGTGCCAGCAGCTTTTCAGGGGGCGCCCCCTACGAGCAGTACTTC
TRBV7-2	many	13	TRBJ2-7	NA	CASADREVYEQYF	TGTGCCAGCGCCGACAGGGAGGTCTACGAGCAGTACTTC